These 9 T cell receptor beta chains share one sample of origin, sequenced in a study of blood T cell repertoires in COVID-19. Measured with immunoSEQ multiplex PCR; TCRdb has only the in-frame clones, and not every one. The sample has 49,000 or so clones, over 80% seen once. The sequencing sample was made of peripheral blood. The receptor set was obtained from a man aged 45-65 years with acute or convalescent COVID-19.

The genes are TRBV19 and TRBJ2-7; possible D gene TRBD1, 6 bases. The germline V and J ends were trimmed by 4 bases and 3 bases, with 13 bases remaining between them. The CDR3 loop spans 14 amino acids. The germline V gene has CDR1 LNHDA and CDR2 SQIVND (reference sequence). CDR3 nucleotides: TGTGCCAGTAGTACCACCGGGACAAACTACGAGCAGTACTTC. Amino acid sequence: CASSTTGTNYEQYF.

The CDR3 reads CASERERGSTGELFF. The CDR3 region has the DNA TGTGCCAGCGAGCGGGAGCGGGGGAGTACCGGGGAGCTGTTTTTT. The chain employs TRBV6-4 and TRBJ2-2; 8 bases fit TRBD2. From germline, CDR1 is MRHNA and CDR2 SNTAGT. The J segment lost 5 bases and the V segment lost 8 bases, leaving 10 bases of the junction unmatched. The CDR3 has 15 residues.

The CDR3 here is CASFLSGGTETQYF. The DNA for the CDR3 is TGTGCCAGCTTCCTTAGCGGGGGGACAGAGACCCAGTACTTC. The V gene is TRBV6-5, the J gene TRBJ2-5; 10 bases align to TRBD2. This CDR3 has 14 residues. Looked up from germline, CDR1 is MNHEY and CDR2 is SVGAGI. With V trimmed by 8 bases and J by 4 bases, 7 bases remained unmatched.

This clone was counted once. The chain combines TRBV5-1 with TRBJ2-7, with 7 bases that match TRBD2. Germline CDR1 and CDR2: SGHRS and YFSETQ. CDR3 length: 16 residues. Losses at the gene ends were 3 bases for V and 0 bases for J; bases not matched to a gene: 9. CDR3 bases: TGCGCCAGCAGCTGGGGAGGGAGTTTGAGCTCCTACGAGCAGTACTTC. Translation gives CASSWGGSLSSYEQYF. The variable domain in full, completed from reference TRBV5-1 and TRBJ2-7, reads KAGVTQTPRYLIKTRGQQVTLSCSPISGHRSVSWYQQTPGQGLQFLFEYFSETQRNKGNFPGRFSGRQFSNSRSEMNVSTLELGDSALYLCASSWGGSLSSYEQYFGPGTRLTVT.

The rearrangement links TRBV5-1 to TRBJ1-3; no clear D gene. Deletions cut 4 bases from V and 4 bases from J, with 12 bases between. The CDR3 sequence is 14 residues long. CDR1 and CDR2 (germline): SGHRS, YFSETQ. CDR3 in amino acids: CASSPREDGNTIYF. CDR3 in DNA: TGCGCCAGCAGCCCGAGGGAGGACGGAAACACCATATATTTT.

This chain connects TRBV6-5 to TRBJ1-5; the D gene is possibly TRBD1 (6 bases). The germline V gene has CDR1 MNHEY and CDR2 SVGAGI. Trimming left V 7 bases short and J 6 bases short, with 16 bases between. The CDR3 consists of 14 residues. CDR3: CASTNRDILQPQHF. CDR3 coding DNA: TGTGCCAGCACCAATAGGGACATACTTCAGCCCCAGCATTTT.

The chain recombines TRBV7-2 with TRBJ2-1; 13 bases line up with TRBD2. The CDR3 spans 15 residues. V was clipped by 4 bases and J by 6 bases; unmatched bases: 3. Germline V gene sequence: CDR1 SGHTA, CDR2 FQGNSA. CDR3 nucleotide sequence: TGTGCCAGCAGCTGGGGACTAGCGGGAACCAATGAGCAGTTCTTC. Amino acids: CASSWGLAGTNEQFF.

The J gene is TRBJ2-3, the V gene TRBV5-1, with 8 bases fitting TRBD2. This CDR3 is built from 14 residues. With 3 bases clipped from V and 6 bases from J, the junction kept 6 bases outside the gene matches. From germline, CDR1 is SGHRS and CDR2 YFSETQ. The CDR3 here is CASSSGLVGDTQYF. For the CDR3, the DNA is TGCGCCAGCAGCTCGGGACTAGTGGGGGATACGCAGTATTTT.

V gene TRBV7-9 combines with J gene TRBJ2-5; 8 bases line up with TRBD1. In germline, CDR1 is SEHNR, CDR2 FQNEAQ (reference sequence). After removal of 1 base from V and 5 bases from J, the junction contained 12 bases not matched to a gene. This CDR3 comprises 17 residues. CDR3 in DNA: TGTGCCAGCAGCTTAGTGGTGGGACAGGCGATGATGGAGACCCAGTACTTC. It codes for CASSLVVGQAMMETQYF.